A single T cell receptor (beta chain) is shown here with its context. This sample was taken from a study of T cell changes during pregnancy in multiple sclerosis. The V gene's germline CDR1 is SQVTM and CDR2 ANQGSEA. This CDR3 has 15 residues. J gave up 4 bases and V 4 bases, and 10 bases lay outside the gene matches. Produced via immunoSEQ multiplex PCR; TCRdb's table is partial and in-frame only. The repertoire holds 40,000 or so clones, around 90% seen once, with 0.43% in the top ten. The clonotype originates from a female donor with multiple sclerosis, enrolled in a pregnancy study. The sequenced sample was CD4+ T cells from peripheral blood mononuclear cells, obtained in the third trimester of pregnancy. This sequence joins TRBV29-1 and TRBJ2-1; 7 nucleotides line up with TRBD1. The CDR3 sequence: CSVGSMGTAYNEQFF. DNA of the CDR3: TGCAGCGTTGGATCGATGGGGACAGCGTACAATGAGCAGTTCTTC.